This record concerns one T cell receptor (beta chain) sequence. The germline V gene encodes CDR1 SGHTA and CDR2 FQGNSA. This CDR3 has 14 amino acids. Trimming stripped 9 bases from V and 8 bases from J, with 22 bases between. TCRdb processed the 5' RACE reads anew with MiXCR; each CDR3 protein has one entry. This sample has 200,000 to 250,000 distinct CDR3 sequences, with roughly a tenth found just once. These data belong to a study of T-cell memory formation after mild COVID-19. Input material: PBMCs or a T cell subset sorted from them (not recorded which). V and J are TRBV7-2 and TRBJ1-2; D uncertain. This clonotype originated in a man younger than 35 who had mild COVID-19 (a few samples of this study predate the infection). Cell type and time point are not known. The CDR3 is CASNFSPALRGYTF. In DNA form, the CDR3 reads TGTGCCAGTAATTTTTCCCCCGCCTTAAGGGGCTACACCTTC.